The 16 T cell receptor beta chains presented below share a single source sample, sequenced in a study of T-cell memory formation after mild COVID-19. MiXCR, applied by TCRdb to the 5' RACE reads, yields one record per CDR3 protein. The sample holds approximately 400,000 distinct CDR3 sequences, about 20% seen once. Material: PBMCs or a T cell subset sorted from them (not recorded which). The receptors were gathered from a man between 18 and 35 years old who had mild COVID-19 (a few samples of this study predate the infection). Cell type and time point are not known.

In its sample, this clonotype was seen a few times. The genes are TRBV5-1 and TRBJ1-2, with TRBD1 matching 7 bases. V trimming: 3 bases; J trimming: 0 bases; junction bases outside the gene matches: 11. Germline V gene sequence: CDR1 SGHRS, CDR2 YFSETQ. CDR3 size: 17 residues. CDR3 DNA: TGCGCCAGCAGCTCGACAGGGCTGCCCGGCCCTAACTATGGCTACACCTTC. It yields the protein CASSSTGLPGPNYGYTF.

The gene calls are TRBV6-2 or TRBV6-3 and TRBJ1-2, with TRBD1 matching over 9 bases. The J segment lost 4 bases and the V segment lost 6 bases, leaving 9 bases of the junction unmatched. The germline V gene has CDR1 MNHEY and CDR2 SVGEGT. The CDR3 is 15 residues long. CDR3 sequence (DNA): TGTGCCAGCAGCCACGGGACAGGGCTCACCTATGGCTACACCTTC. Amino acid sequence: CASSHGTGLTYGYTF.

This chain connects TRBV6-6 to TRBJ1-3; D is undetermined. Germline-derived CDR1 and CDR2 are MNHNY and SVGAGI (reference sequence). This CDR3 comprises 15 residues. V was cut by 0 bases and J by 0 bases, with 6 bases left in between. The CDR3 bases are TGTGCCAGCAGTTACTCGGCCTTCTCTGGAAACACCATATATTTT. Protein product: CASSYSAFSGNTIYF.

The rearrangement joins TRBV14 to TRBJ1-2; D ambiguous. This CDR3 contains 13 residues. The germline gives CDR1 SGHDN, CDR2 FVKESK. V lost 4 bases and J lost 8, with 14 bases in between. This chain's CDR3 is CASSRIGARGYTF. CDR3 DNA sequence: TGTGCCAGCAGCCGGATCGGAGCGAGGGGCTACACCTTC.

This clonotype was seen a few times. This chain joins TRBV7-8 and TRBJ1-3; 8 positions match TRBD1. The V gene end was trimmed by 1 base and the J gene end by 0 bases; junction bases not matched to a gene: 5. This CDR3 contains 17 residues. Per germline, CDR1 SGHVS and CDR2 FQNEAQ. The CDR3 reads CASSLVRGPHSGNTIYF. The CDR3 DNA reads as TGTGCCAGCAGCTTAGTCAGGGGGCCTCACTCTGGAAACACCATATATTTT.

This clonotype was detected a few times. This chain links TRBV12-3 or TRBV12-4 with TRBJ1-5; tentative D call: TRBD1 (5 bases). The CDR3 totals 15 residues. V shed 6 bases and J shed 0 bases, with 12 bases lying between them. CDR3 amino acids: CASSKAGTSNQPQHF. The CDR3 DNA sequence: TGTGCCAGCAGCAAGGCAGGGACTAGCAATCAGCCCCAGCATTTT.

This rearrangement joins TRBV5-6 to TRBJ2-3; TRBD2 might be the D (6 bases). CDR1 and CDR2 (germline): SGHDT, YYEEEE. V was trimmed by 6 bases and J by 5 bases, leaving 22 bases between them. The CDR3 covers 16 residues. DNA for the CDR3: TGTGCCAGCACCTTTGCCACCGGGACTGGAGGAGATACGCAGTATTTT. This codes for CASTFATGTGGDTQYF.

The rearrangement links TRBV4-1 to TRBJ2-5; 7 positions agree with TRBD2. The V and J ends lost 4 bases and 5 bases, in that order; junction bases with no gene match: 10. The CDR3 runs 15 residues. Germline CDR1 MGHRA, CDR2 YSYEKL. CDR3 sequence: CASSLRGGEGETQYF. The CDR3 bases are TGCGCCAGCAGCCTCCGGGGAGGGGAAGGGGAGACCCAGTACTTC.

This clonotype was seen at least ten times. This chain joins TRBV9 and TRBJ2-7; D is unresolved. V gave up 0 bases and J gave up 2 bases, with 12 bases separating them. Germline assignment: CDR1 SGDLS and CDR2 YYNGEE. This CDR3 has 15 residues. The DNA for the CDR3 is TGTGCCAGCAGCGTAGTGGCAGGTGCCACCTACGAGCAGTACTTC. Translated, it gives CASSVVAGATYEQYF.

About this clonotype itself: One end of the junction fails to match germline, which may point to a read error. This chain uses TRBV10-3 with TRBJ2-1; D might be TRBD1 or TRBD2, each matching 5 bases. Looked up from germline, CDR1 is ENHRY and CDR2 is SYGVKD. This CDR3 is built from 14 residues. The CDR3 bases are TGTGCCATCAAGGGGTTGGGGGTCGAGAATGAGCAGTTATTC. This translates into CAIKGLGVENEQLF.

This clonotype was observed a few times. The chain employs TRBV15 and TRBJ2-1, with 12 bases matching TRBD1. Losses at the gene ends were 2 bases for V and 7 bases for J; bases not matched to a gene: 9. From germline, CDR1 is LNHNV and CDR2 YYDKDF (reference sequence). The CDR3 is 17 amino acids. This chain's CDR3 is CATSRKKPGQGANEQFF. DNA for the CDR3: TGTGCCACCAGCAGAAAGAAACCGGGACAGGGGGCTAATGAGCAGTTCTTC.

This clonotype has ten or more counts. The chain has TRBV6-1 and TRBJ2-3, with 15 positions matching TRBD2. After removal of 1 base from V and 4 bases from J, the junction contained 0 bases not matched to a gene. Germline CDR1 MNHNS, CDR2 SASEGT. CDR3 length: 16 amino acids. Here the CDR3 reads CASSEGTSGGADTQYF. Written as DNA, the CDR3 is TGTGCCAGCAGTGAAGGGACTAGCGGGGGGGCAGATACGCAGTATTTT.

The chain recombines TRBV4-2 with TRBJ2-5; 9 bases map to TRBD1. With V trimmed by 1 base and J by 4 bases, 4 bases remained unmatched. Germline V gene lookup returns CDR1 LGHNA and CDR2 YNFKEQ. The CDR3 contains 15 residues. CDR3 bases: TGTGCCAGCAGCCAAGGGGACAGGGAGGTAGAGACCCAGTACTTC. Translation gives CASSQGDREVETQYF.

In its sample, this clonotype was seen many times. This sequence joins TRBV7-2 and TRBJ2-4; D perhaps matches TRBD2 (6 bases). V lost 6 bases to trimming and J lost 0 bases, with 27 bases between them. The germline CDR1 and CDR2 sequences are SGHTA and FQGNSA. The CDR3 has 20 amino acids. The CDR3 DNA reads TGTGCCAGCAGTGAAGTGGGCGGGGAACTCATAACTTCAGCCAAAAACATTCAGTACTTC. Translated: CASSEVGGELITSAKNIQYF.

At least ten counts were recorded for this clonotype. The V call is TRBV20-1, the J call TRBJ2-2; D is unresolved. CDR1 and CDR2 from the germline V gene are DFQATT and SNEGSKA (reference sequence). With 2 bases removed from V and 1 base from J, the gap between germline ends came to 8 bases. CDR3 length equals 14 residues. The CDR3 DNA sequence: TGCAGTGCTAGAAAGCCCGGGAACACCGGGGAGCTGTTTTTT. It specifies CSARKPGNTGELFF.

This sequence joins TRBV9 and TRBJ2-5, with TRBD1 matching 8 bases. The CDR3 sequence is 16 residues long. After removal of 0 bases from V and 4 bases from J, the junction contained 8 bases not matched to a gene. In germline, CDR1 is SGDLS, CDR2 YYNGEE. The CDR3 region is CASSVDQGAFTETQYF. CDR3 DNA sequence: TGTGCCAGCAGCGTAGACCAGGGGGCGTTTACAGAGACCCAGTACTTC.